This TCR beta chain was observed in a study of healthy donors' naive CD4 and CD8 T cells. Study-level information: Donors spanned ages 20-25, 40-50 and 60-70 years, half female. Study observations and caveats: Negatively charged CDR3s marked CD8+ lineage; positively charged CDR3s marked CD4+ lineage.

Germline CDR1 reads MNHEY; CDR2 reads SMNVEV (reference sequence). The CDR3 spans 14 residues. V lost 6 bases and J 7 bases, leaving 13 bases between the germline ends. As to this clonotype: Antigen unknown.

A linear amplification protocol produced the TCR libraries from around 500 ng of total RNA. One entry per CDR3 protein, called by TCRdb with MiXCR from the reads. The table lists 150,000 to 200,000 distinct CDR3 sequences, about 70% of them singletons. Sequenced: naive CD4+ and CD8+ T cells sorted from blood, pooled from several donors. The clonotype originates from a pool of human donors in good health; the sample pools cells from several healthy donors. This chain uses TRBV27 with TRBJ1-6, with D uncertain. In DNA form, the CDR3 reads TGTGCCAGCAGCCCAATTATAGGAAATTCACCCCTCCACTTT. Protein sequence: CASSPIIGNSPLHF.